This T cell receptor beta chain was retrieved from a study of T cells in Graves' hyperthyroidism and ophthalmopathy. Disease duration under 2 months; hyperthyroidism patients were aged 18 to 65. Diagnoses rested on clinical symptoms, serum thyroxine and TRAb, thyroid ultrasound and orbital computed tomography. Researchers took RNA transcripts and amplified the TCR beta CDR3 regions from them. Carried out on the TCR CDR3, a first-round RT-PCR used the HTBI primer set. TCRdb re-called the multiplex PCR reads through MiXCR, storing one row per CDR3 protein. In the table there are roughly 500,000 distinct CDR3 sequences, 11% to 15% of which are singletons. This clonotype appeared many times. Antigen specificity is unknown. Study-level results: Also found in blood were most expanded thyroid clonotypes above 0.001. Stable hyperthyroidism and ophthalmopathy were separated using 13 V-J signatures.

V was trimmed by 3 bases and J by 4 bases, leaving 10 bases between them. Germline V gives CDR1 DFQATT, CDR2 SNEGSKA (reference sequence). The CDR3 totals 13 residues. The receptor's source is a woman aged 30 to 39 with Graves' hyperthyroidism that later progressed to Graves' ophthalmopathy. Material for sequencing was blood. The J gene is TRBJ2-4, the V gene TRBV20-1; the D gene is possibly TRBD1 (5 bases). CDR3 region: CSASSRQKNIQYF. The CDR3 DNA is TGCAGTGCTAGCTCGAGACAGAAAAACATTCAGTACTTC.